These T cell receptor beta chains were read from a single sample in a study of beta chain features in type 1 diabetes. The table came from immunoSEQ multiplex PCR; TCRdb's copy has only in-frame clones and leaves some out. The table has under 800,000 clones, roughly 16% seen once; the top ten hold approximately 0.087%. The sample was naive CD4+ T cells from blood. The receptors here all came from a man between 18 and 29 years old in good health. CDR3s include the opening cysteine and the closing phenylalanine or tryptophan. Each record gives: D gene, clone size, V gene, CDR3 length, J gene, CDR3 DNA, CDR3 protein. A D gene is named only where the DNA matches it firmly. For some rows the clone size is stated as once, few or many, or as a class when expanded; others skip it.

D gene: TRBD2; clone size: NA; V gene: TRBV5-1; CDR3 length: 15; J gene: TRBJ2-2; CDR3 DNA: TGCGCCAGCAGCCTGAGCGGGGGCCCGACCGGGGAGCTGTTTTTT; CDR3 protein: CASSLSGGPTGELFF
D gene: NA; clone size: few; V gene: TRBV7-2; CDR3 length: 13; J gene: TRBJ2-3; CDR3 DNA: TGTGCCAGCAGCTTAGAGGGGGCAGATACGCAGTATTTT; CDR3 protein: CASSLEGADTQYF
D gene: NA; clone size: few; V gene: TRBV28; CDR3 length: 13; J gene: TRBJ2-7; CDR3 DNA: TGTGCCAGCAGGCAGCCGGGGGTCTACGAGCAGTACTTC; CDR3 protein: CASRQPGVYEQYF
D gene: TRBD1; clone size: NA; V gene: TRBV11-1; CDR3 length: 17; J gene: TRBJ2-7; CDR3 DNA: TGTGCCAGCAGCTTCGATCGGTGGAGCAGGGGGCCTTACGAGCAGTACTTC; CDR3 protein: CASSFDRWSRGPYEQYF
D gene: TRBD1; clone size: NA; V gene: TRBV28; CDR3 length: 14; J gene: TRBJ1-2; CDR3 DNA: TGTGCCAGCAGTTTGTTCCGACAGGGGAAAGGCTACACCTTC; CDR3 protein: CASSLFRQGKGYTF
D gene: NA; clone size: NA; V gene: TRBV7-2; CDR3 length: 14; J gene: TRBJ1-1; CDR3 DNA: TGTGCCAGCAGCTTGTACGGGACTTACACTGAAGCTTTCTTT; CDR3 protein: CASSLYGTYTEAFF
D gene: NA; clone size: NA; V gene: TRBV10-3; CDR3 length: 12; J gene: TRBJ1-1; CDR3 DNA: TGTGCCATCGGAGGGGGGGAAACTGAAGCTTTCTTT; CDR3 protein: CAIGGGETEAFF
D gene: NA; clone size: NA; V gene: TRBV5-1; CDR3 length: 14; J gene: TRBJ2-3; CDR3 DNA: TGCGCCAGCAGCTTCGGCCAAAGCACAGATACGCAGTATTTT; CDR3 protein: CASSFGQSTDTQYF
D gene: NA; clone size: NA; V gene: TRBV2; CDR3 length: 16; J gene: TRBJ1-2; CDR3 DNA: TGTGCCAGCAGTGAAGCGCGGATATGGGGGACGTCGGGCTACACCTTC; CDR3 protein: CASSEARIWGTSGYTF
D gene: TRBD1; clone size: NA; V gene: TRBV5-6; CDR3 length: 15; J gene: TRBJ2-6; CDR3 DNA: TGTGCCAGCAGCTACACAGGGGCTGGGGCCAACGTCCTGACTTTC; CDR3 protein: CASSYTGAGANVLTF
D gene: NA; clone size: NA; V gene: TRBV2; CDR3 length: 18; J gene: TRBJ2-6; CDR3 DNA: TGTGCCAGCAGGATCTCCGGGACAAAGGCTTCTGGGGCCAACGTCCTGACTTTC; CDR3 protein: CASRISGTKASGANVLTF
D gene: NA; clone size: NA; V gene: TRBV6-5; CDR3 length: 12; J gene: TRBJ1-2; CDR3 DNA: TGTGCCAGCAGTAAGCTTAACTATGGCTACACCTTC; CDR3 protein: CASSKLNYGYTF
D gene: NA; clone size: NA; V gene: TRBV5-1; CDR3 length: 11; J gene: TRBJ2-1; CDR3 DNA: TGCGCCAGCAGGGCCTACAATGAGCAGTTCTTC; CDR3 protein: CASRAYNEQFF
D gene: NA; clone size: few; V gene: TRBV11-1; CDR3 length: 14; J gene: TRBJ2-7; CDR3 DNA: TGTGCCAGCAGCTTGGGCAGATTTACCTACGAGCAGTACTTC; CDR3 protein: CASSLGRFTYEQYF
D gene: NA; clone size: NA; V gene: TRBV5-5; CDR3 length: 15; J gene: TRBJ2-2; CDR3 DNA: TGTGCCAGCAGCCTCCCTCCCGGGAACACCGGGGAGCTGTTTTTT; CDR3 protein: CASSLPPGNTGELFF
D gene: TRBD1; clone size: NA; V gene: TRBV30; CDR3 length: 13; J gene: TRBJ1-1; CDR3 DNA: TGTGCCTGGAGGCACAGGGGAGGGTCTGAAGCTTTCTTT; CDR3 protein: CAWRHRGGSEAFF
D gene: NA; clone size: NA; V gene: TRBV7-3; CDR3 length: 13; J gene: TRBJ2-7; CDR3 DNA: TGTGCCAGCAGCTTTAGTCTGGGTGGCGAGCAGTACTTC; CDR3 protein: CASSFSLGGEQYF
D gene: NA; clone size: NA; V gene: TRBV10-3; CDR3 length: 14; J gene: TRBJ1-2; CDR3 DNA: TGTGCCATGCGGCAGGCAGGGGCTAACTATGGCTACACCTTC; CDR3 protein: CAMRQAGANYGYTF
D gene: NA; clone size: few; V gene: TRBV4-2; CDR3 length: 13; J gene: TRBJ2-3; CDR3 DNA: TGTGCCAGCAGCCAAGATACATGGACTACGCAGTATTTT; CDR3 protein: CASSQDTWTTQYF
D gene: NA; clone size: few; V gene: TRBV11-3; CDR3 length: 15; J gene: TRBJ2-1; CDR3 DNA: TGTGCCAGCAGCTTCAGGGGAGGCTCCTACAATGAGCAGTTCTTC; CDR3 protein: CASSFRGGSYNEQFF
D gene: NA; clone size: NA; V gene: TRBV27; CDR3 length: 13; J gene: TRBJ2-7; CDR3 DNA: TGTGCCAGCAGTTTCTACATTGGGGGCGAGCAGTACTTC; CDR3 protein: CASSFYIGGEQYF
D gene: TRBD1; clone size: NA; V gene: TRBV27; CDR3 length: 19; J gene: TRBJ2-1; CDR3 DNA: TGTGCCAGCAGTTTATCCAACTATTACGACAGGGTGGCTAACAATGAGCAGTTCTTC; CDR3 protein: CASSLSNYYDRVANNEQFF
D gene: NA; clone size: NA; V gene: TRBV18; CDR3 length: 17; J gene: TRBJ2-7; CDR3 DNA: TGTGCCAGCTCACGTGTTCAATTGGGTCCCAGCTCCTACGAGCAGTACTTC; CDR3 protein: CASSRVQLGPSSYEQYF
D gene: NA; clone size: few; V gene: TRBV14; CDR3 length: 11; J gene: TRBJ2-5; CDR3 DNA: TGTGCCAGCAGCCCGGGGAGGACCCAGTACTTC; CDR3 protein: CASSPGRTQYF
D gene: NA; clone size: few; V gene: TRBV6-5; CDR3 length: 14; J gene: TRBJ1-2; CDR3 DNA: TGTGCCAGCAGAAATCGACTCTCCCTCTATGGCTACACCTTC; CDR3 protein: CASRNRLSLYGYTF
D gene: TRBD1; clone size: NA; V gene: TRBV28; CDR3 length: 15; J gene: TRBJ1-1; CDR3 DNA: TGTGCCAGCAGCCTCCGGGACAGATCAAGCTTTGGAGTATTCTTT; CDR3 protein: CASSLRDRSSFGVFF
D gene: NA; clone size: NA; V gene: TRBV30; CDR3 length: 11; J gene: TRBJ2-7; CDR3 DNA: TGTGCCGGGAAACGGGATTACGAGCAGTACTTC; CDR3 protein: CAGKRDYEQYF
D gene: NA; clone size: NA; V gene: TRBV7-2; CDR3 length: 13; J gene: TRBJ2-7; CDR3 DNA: TGTGCCAGCAGCCACCGGACAGAGTACGAGCAGTACTTC; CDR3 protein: CASSHRTEYEQYF
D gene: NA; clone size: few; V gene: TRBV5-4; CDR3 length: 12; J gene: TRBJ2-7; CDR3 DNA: TGTGCCAGCAGCCTTACTACTGCGCGGCAGTACTTC; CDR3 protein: CASSLTTARQYF
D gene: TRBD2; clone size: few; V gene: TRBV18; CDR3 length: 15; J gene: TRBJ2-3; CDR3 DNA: TGTGCCAGCTCACTGACTAGCCTACCCACAGATACGCAGTATTTT; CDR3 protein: CASSLTSLPTDTQYF
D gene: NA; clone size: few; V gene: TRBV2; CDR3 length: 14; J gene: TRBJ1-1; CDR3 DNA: TGTGCCAGCGGTCACAACGGACCGAACACTGAAGCTTTCTTT; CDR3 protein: CASGHNGPNTEAFF
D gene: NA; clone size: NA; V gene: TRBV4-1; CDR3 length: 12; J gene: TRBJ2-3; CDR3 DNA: TGCGCCAGCAGCCACGAAACATGGGAGCAGTATTTT; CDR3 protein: CASSHETWEQYF
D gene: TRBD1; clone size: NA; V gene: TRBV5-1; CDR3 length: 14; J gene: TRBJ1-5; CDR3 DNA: TGCGCCAGCAGCTCGGGACAGGGGGATCAGCCCCAGCATTTT; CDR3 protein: CASSSGQGDQPQHF
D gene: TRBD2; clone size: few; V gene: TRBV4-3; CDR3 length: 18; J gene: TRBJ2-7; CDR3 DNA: TGCGCCAGCAGCCAACGACCGACTAGCGGGAGTCGTCCCTACGAGCAGTACTTC; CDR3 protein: CASSQRPTSGSRPYEQYF
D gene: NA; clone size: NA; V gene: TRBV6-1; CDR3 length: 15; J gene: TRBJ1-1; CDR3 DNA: TGTGCCAGCAGTGAAGCGGGGGATTTGAACACTGAAGCTTTCTTT; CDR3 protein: CASSEAGDLNTEAFF
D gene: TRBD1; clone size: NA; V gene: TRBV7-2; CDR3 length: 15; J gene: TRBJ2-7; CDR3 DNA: TGTGCCAGCAGCTTACTGCAGGGGGCGCTTTACGAGCAGTACTTC; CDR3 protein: CASSLLQGALYEQYF
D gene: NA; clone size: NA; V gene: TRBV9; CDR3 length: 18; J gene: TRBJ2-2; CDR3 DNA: TGTGCCAGCAGCGTAGGTTCCCCCTTGACAGAGAGTACCGGGGAGCTGTTTTTT; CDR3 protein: CASSVGSPLTESTGELFF
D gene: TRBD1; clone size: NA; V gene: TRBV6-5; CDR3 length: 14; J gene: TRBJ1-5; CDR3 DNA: TGTGCCAGCAGCCAGGGGGATGGGAGTCAGCCCCAGCATTTT; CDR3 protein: CASSQGDGSQPQHF
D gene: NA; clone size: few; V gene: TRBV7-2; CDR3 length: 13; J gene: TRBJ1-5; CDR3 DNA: TGTGCCAGCAGCTTAGCAGGGATACAGCCCCAGCATTTT; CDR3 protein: CASSLAGIQPQHF
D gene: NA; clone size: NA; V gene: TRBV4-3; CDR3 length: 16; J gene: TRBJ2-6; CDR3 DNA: TGCGCCAGCAGCCAACGCAGGGTCACTGGGGCCAACGTCCTGACTTTC; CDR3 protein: CASSQRRVTGANVLTF
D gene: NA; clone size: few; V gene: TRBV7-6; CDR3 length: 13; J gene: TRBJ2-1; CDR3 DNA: TGTGCCAGCAGCTCCTACCGCTACAATGAGCAGTTCTTC; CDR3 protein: CASSSYRYNEQFF
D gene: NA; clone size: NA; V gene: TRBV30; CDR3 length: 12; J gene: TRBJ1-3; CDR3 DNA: TGTGCCTGGAGTGTTCCGGAGGACACCATATATTTT; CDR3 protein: CAWSVPEDTIYF